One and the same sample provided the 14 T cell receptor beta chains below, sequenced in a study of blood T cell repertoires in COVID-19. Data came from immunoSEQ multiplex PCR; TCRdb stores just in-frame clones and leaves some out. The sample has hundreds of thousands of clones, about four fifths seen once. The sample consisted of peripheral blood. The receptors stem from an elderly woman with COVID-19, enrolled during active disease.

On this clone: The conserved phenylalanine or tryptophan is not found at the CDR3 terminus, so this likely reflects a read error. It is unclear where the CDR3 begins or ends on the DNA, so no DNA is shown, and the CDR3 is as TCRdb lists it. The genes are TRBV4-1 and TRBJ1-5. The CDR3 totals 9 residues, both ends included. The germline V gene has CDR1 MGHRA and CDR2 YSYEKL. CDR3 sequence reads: CASSQGGVY.

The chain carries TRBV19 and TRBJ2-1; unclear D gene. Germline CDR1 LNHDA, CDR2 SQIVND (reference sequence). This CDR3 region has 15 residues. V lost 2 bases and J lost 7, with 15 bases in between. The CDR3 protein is CASSIRRIGENEQFF. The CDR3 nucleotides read TGTGCCAGTAGTATAAGACGGATTGGAGAGAATGAGCAGTTCTTC.

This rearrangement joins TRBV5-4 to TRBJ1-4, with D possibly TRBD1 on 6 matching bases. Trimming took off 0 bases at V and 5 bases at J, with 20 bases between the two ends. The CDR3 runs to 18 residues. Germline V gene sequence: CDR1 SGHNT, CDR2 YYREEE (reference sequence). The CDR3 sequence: CASSLEGGLIGYNEKLFF. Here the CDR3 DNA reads TGTGCCAGCAGCTTGGAAGGGGGATTAATAGGGTACAATGAAAAACTGTTTTTT.

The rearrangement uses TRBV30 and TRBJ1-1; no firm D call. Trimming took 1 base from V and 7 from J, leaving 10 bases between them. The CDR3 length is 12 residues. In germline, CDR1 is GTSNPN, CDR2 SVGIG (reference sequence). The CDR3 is CAWSESGLEAFF. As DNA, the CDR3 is TGTGCCTGGAGTGAGAGCGGGCTTGAAGCTTTCTTT.

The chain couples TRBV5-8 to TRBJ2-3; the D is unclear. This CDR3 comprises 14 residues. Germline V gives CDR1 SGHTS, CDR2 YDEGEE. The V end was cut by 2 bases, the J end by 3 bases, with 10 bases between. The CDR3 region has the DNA TGTGCCAGCAGCTTTATCCCGCGAACAGATACGCAGTATTTT. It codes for CASSFIPRTDTQYF.

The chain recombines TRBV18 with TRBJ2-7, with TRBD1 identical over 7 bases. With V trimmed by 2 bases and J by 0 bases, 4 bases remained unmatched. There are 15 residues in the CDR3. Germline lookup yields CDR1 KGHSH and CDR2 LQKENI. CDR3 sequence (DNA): TGTGCCAGCTCACCAGGGACAGTGAGCTCCTACGAGCAGTACTTC. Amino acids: CASSPGTVSSYEQYF.

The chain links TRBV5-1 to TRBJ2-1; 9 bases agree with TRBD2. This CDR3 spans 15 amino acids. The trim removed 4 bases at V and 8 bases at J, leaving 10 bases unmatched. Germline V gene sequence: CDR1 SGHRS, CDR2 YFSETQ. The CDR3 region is CASSHLAGSSDEQFF. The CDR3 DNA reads TGCGCCAGCAGCCATCTAGCGGGAAGCTCGGATGAGCAGTTCTTC.

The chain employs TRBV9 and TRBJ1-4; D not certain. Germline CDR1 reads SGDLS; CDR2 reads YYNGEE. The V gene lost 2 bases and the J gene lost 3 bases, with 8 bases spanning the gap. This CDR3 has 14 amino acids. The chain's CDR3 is CASSVKGANEKLFF. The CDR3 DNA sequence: TGTGCCAGCAGCGTGAAGGGAGCTAATGAAAAACTGTTTTTT.

This CDR3 reads CASSSNDRRVYGYTF. The CDR3, as DNA: TGTGCCAGCAGCTCAAACGACAGGCGGGTCTATGGCTACACCTTC. This rearrangement joins TRBV7-9 to TRBJ1-2; possible D gene TRBD1, 6 bases. CDR3 size: 15 residues. Trimming took 4 bases from V and 4 from J, leaving 16 bases between them. Per germline, CDR1 SEHNR and CDR2 FQNEAQ (reference sequence).

CDR3 loop: CASSATGVYGYTF. CDR3 in DNA: TGCGCCAGCAGCGCCACAGGGGTCTATGGCTACACCTTC. This chain links TRBV5-1 with TRBJ1-2; TRBD1 aligns across 7 bases. Per the germline V gene, CDR1 is SGHRS and CDR2 is YFSETQ. With 4 bases clipped from V and 4 bases from J, the junction kept 4 bases outside the gene matches. CDR3 length equals 13 residues.

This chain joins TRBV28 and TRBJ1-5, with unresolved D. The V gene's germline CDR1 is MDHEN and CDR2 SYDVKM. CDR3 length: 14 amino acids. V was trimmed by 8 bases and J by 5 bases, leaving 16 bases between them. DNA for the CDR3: TGTGCCAGCGGACCGCGGGCCCCCCATCAGCCCCAGCATTTT. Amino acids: CASGPRAPHQPQHF.

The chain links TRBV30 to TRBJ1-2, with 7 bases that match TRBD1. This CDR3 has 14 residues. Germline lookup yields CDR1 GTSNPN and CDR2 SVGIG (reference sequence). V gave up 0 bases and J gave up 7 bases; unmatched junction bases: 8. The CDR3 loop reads CAWSVGRGPGGYTF. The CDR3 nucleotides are TGTGCCTGGAGTGTTGGAAGGGGGCCAGGTGGCTACACCTTC.

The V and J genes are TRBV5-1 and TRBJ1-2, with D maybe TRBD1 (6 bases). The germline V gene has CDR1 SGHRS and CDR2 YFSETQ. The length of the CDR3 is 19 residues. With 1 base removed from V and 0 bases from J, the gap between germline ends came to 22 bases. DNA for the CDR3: TGCGCCAGCAGCTTGCCAATTGGACAGCTTAGACCTTCTAACTATGGCTACACCTTC. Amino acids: CASSLPIGQLRPSNYGYTF.

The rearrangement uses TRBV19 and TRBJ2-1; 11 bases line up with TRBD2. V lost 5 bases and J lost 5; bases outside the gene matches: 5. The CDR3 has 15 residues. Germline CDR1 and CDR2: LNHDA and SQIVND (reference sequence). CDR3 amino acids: CASSVLAGGHNEQFF. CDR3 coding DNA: TGTGCCAGTAGTGTTCTAGCGGGAGGCCACAATGAGCAGTTCTTC.